This entry concerns a single TCR beta chain. Germline lookup yields CDR1 MNHEY and CDR2 SMNVEV (reference sequence). The V gene lost 2 bases and the J gene lost 4 bases, with 9 bases spanning the gap. The CDR3 spans 13 residues. The data belong to a study of blood T cell repertoires in COVID-19. In terms of age and location, participants ranged from roughly 18 to 100 years and lived in about 25 US areas. Donors of Cohort 3 who recovered were those that had two negative PCRs, clearance, or symptom resolution. Original processing methods: Nucleated cell counts were estimated from reference gene primer amplification. Sequencing used immunoSEQ multiplex PCR; TCRdb keeps in-frame clones, though not all of them. V, J and clone size derive from that table, while D and trimming were established from the DNA sequence. Among around 290,000 clones listed, approximately 90% were seen once.

This TCR came from a woman aged 30 to 39 who had recovered from COVID-19. Source material: PBMCs or T cells enriched from blood (not recorded which). This chain links TRBV27 with TRBJ2-7, with unresolved D. The CDR3 region is CASSLARGYEQYF. CDR3 sequence (DNA): TGTGCCAGCAGTTTAGCCCGAGGATACGAGCAGTACTTC.